The present TCR beta chain was sequenced within a study of blood T cell repertoires in COVID-19. Study in general: Whether acute or convalescent, the COVID-19 samples came from the United States, Italy and Spain. T cells, B-cell-depleted T cells, or PBMCs provided the cDNA or gDNA that served as material.

Per the study methods: Estimates of nucleated cell counts were drawn from the amplification of reference gene primers. TCRdb's table, derived via immunoSEQ multiplex PCR, lists solely in-frame clones and lacks some. The DNA was the basis for D and trimming; V, J and clone size are from that table. The sample has 53,000 or so clones, roughly 84% seen once. Germline lookup yields CDR1 ENHRY and CDR2 SYGVKD. The CDR3 extends over 15 amino acids. V gave up 2 bases and J gave up 5 bases; unmatched junction bases: 5. The sample was peripheral blood. V gene TRBV10-3 combines with J gene TRBJ1-2, with 10 bases lining up with TRBD1. The TCR originated in a man between 70 and 80 years old with active COVID-19. CDR3 sequence: CAISEATGGFYGYTF. The DNA of the CDR3 is TGTGCCATCAGTGAGGCGACAGGGGGCTTTTATGGCTACACCTTC.